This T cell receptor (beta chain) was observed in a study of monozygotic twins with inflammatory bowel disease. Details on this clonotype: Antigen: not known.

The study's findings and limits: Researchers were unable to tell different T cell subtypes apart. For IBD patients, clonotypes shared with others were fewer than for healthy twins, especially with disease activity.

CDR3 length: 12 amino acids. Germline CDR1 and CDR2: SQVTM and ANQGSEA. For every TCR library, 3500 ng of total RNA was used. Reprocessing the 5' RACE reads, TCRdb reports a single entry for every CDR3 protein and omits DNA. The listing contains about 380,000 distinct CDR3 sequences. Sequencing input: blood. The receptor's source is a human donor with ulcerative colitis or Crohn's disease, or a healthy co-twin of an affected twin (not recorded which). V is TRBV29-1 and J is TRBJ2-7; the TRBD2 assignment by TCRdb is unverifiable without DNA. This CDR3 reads CSVASLASEQYF.